The rows below give T cell receptor beta chains drawn from one sample of a study of T-cell reconstitution after alpha-beta-depleted transplantation in children. TCRdb recomputed calls from the PCR reads with MiXCR, one row per CDR3 protein. The sample gives approximately 800,000 distinct CDR3 sequences, roughly 15% of which show up once; approximately 5% is in the top ten. The sequenced sample was PBMCs, mostly from graft donor cells, obtained 360 days after TCRalphabeta/CD19-depleted stem cell transplant. The receptors here all came from a male patient aged 10 to 17 who had a stem cell transplant for acute lymphoblastic leukemia, so the T cells may come from the graft donor. Each CDR3 is given with its conserved first and last residue. The order of the fields is J gene, V gene, D gene, clone size, CDR3 DNA, CDR3 protein. A D gene is named only where the DNA matches it firmly. Clone size is given for some rows only: seen once, a few or many times, or a class if the clone is expanded.

J: TRBJ1-5; V: TRBV20-1; D: .; size: few; DNA: TGCAGTGCTAGAGAGGGGGGCAGGCGCCAGCCCCAGCATTTT; CDR3: CSAREGGRRQPQHF
J: TRBJ2-1; V: TRBV4-1; D: TRBD1; size: few; DNA: TGCGCCAGCAGCTCCCGACAGGGTCGCGCCTACAATGAGCAGTTCTTC; CDR3: CASSSRQGRAYNEQFF
J: TRBJ2-1; V: TRBV2; D: TRBD2; size: few; DNA: TGTGCCAGAAGGACTAGCGGGAGCAATGAGCAGTTCTTC; CDR3: CARRTSGSNEQFF
J: TRBJ2-1; V: TRBV12-3/TRBV12-4; D: TRBD2; size: few; DNA: TGTGCCAGCAGGCGACTAGCGGGAGCAGATGAGCAGTTCTTC; CDR3: CASRRLAGADEQFF
J: TRBJ2-1; V: TRBV7-6; D: .; size: .; DNA: TGTGCCAGCAGCCCAGGCTGGGCTATCAATGAGCAGTTCTTC; CDR3: CASSPGWAINEQFF
J: TRBJ2-7; V: TRBV20-1; D: .; size: .; DNA: TGCAGTGTGTGGGCCCCCAGCTCCTACGAGCAGTACTTC; CDR3: CSVWAPSSYEQYF
J: TRBJ1-2; V: TRBV13; D: .; size: .; DNA: TGTGCCAGCAGCTTAGTTTTGGGGATAAACTATGGCTACACCTTC; CDR3: CASSLVLGINYGYTF
J: TRBJ2-4; V: TRBV5-1; D: .; size: .; DNA: TGCGCCAGCAGCAAAGGGCTGGAACTAGCCAAAAACATTCAGTACTTC; CDR3: CASSKGLELAKNIQYF
J: TRBJ2-3; V: TRBV7-6; D: .; size: many; DNA: TGTGCCAGCAGCCCCGTTACTAGGACTAGCACAGATACGCAGTATTTT; CDR3: CASSPVTRTSTDTQYF
J: TRBJ1-1; V: TRBV5-1; D: .; size: .; DNA: TGCGCCAGCAGCTTGGATTCGGGGAGCACTGAAGCTTTCTTT; CDR3: CASSLDSGSTEAFF
J: TRBJ1-1; V: TRBV6-4; D: .; size: few; DNA: TGTGCCAGCAGGAGGGACCAGCTGAACACTGAAGCTTTCTTT; CDR3: CASRRDQLNTEAFF
J: TRBJ2-7; V: TRBV7-9; D: TRBD2; size: .; DNA: TGTGCCAGCACCCGCACGACTAGCGGGAGCAACGAGCAGTACTTC; CDR3: CASTRTTSGSNEQYF
J: TRBJ2-1; V: TRBV10-1; D: .; size: .; DNA: TGCGCCAGCAGTGTCGTCCCCACCCGCTCCTACAATGAGCAGTTCTTC; CDR3: CASSVVPTRSYNEQFF
J: TRBJ2-5; V: TRBV20-1; D: .; size: few; DNA: TGCAGTGCTAGGTTCAGGGGGGCCGAGACCCAGTACTTC; CDR3: CSARFRGAETQYF
J: TRBJ2-1; V: TRBV24-1; D: .; size: few; DNA: TGTGCCACCAGTGATTCGGGGGAGAGAGGATACAATGAGCAGTTCTTC; CDR3: CATSDSGERGYNEQFF
J: TRBJ2-1; V: TRBV20-1; D: TRBD2; size: few; DNA: TGCAGTGCCGTCGGGACTAGCGGAACCTACAATGAGCAGTTCTTC; CDR3: CSAVGTSGTYNEQFF
J: TRBJ1-1; V: TRBV7-9; D: .; size: .; DNA: TGTGCCAGCAGCTTTCCGACTTGGTTT; CDR3: CASSFPTWF
J: TRBJ2-2; V: TRBV9; D: .; size: many; DNA: TGTGCCAGCAGCGTAACCGGGGAGCTGTTTTTT; CDR3: CASSVTGELFF
J: TRBJ1-5; V: TRBV7-2; D: TRBD1; size: many; DNA: TGTGCCAGCACGTCCTACAGGGGGCTCAATCAGCCCCAGCATTTT; CDR3: CASTSYRGLNQPQHF
J: TRBJ2-2; V: TRBV4-2; D: TRBD2; size: .; DNA: TGTGCCAGCAGCCAAGTTAGCGGGCCCGGGGAGCTGTTTTTT; CDR3: CASSQVSGPGELFF
J: TRBJ2-2; V: TRBV9; D: .; size: .; DNA: TGTGCCAGCAGCGTAGGCTCGCCCGGGGAGCTGTTTTTT; CDR3: CASSVGSPGELFF
J: TRBJ2-7; V: TRBV5-1; D: .; size: .; DNA: TGCGCCAGCAGCTTCTTAAACGAGCAGTACTTC; CDR3: CASSFLNEQYF
J: TRBJ2-5; V: TRBV29-1; D: .; size: few; DNA: TGCAGCGTGCCGGCACAAGAGACCCAGTACTTC; CDR3: CSVPAQETQYF
J: TRBJ2-3; V: TRBV9; D: .; size: .; DNA: TGTGCCAGCCTCAAAGAGGACCCCGAGCGAGATACGCAGTATTTT; CDR3: CASLKEDPERDTQYF
J: TRBJ1-4; V: TRBV18; D: TRBD1; size: few; DNA: TGTGCCAGCTCGACCTGGGACAGCGAAAAACTGTTTTTT; CDR3: CASSTWDSEKLFF
J: TRBJ2-7; V: TRBV6-1; D: .; size: few; DNA: TGTGCCAGCAGAGGTCTAGCCCCGCTCTACGAGCAGTACTTC; CDR3: CASRGLAPLYEQYF
J: TRBJ2-1; V: TRBV4-2; D: TRBD2; size: many; DNA: TGTGCCAGCAGCCTTCCCCCTAGCGGGAACTACAATGAGCAGTTCTTC; CDR3: CASSLPPSGNYNEQFF
J: TRBJ1-1; V: TRBV20-1; D: .; size: .; DNA: TGCAGTGCTAGTGGGGCGATGAGCAACACTGAAGCTTTCTTT; CDR3: CSASGAMSNTEAFF
J: TRBJ2-1; V: TRBV7-8; D: .; size: .; DNA: TGTGCCAGCAGCCAATCCAAAAGCAGCGCCAATGAGCAGTTCTTC; CDR3: CASSQSKSSANEQFF